This TCR beta chain was sequenced during a study of T cell responses to AZD1222 COVID-19 vaccine. On this clone: Its matching antigen is unknown.

Trimming cost V 6 bases and J 5 bases, with 13 bases left between them. The CDR3 sequence is 13 residues long. Germline assignment: CDR1 MDHEN and CDR2 SYDVKM. The data were produced by immunoSEQ multiplex PCR, yet TCRdb's version contains in-frame clones alone and is incomplete. The sample carries 130,000 to 150,000 clones, around 90% recorded once. Whole-study findings and limits: Only a handful of AZD1222 recipients, more than five in all, had baseline seropositivity. Repertoires were obtained only post-peak T cell response. Clonal diversity was possibly underestimated, and white British individuals and females predominated among donors.

This sample comprised peripheral blood, obtained on day 0 of MenACWY control vaccination. The clonotype originates from an adult in good health. The chain recombines TRBV28 with TRBJ1-1; TRBD1 might be the D (6 bases). The CDR3 DNA is TGTGCCAGCAGCCTAGGGGGTTTTACTGAAGCTTTCTTT. This gives the protein CASSLGGFTEAFF. The full variable domain, in which reference TRBV28 and TRBJ1-1 provide the parts outside the CDR3, is DVKVTQSSRYLVKRTGEKVFLECVQDMDHENMFWYRQDPGLGLRLIYFSYDVKMKEKGDIPEGYSVSREKKERFSLILESASTNQTSMYLCASSLGGFTEAFFGQGTRLTVV.